A single TCR beta chain is shown here with its context. This entry belongs to a study of blood T cell repertoires in COVID-19. CDR3 length: 15 amino acids. V lost 1 base and J 9 bases, leaving 13 bases between the germline ends. Germline V CDR1 and CDR2: SGHTA, FQGNSA. This table comes from immunoSEQ multiplex PCR, and its TCRdb copy is limited to in-frame clones, with some not included. The sample carries 310,000 or so clones, 87% recorded once. The chain uses TRBV7-2 and TRBJ1-6; D not certain. The clonotype was recovered from a woman between 45 and 60 years old who had recovered from COVID-19. The sequenced sample was peripheral blood. The CDR3 nucleotides read TGTGCCAGCAGCTTAGGGTTGAGGGCCACTTCACCCCTCCACTTT. Protein product: CASSLGLRATSPLHF.